Below, one T cell receptor (beta chain) is given with its context. No antigen is known for it. This CDR3 contains 16 residues. Trimming removed 0 bases from V and 10 bases from J, with 16 bases in between. Germline V gene data show CDR1 as SGHDN and CDR2 as FVKESK. The data originate from a study of cytomegalovirus exposure and HLA in healthy donors. Study-wide results and limits: In an earlier analysis, in 587 donors, most V segments appeared productive either ~87% or ~30% of the time. Specific recognition of CMV antigens was confirmed in vitro for a few chains (all CMV-associated). For TCR beta chains, V- and J-gene trimming was later linked to a missense DCLRE1C variant.

PCR was performed using 60 Vbeta and 13 Jbeta primers. Under the authors' procedure: An analysis performed later counted 60 million to 90 million unique TCR beta chains (roughly 11 million of them shared). Repertoires were generated with immunoSEQ multiplex PCR, while TCRdb's copy carries only in-frame clones and drops some. V and J calls and clone size are those listed in that table; D and trimming were worked out from the DNA. This table holds some 160,000 clones, under 85% found once. This sequence was found in a woman aged 25-40 years in good health and CMV-seronegative. This chain joins TRBV14 and TRBJ1-6, with unresolved D. Sequenced: PBMCs. The CDR3 loop is CASSQDSPGKGSPLHF. The CDR3 DNA sequence: TGTGCCAGCAGCCAAGATTCCCCCGGGAAGGGATCACCCCTCCACTTT.